This T cell receptor (beta chain) came from a study of T cells in Graves' hyperthyroidism and ophthalmopathy. The overall study: The initial diagnosis was the point when peripheral blood was collected, ahead of any treatment.

Exclusions: uncontrolled infection, other autoimmune disease, pregnancy, lactation. Trimming stripped 3 bases from V and 0 bases from J, with 12 bases between. Per the germline V gene, CDR1 is LNHDA and CDR2 is SQIVND (reference sequence). The CDR3 is 17 residues long. Amplified TCR beta CDR3 regions derived from RNA transcripts. In the first-round RT-PCR of the TCR CDR3, the HTBI primer set was used. TCRdb used MiXCR to reprocess the multiplex PCR reads, holding one entry per CDR3 protein. The sample has 110,000 to 150,000 distinct CDR3 sequences, approximately 20% seen once. This sequence was found in a woman aged 45-59 years with Graves' hyperthyroidism that later progressed to Graves' ophthalmopathy. Sequencing was carried out using blood. The chain recombines TRBV19 with TRBJ2-6; tentatively, D is TRBD1 (6 bases). CDR3 amino acids: CASSIWSGDSGANVLTF. CDR3 coding DNA: TGTGCCAGTAGTATTTGGTCAGGGGACTCTGGGGCCAACGTCCTGACTTTC.